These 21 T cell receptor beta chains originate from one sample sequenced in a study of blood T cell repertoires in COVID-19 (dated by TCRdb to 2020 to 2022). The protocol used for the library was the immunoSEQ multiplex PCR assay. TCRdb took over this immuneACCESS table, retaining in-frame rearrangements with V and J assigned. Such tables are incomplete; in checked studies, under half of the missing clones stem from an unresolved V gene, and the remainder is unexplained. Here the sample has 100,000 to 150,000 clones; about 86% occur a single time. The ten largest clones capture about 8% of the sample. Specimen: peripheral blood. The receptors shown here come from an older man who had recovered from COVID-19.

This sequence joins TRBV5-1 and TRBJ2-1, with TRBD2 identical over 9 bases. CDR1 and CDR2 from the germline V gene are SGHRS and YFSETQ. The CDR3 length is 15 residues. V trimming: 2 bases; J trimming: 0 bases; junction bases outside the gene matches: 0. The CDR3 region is CASSLLAGSYNEQFF. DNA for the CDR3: TGCGCCAGCAGCTTACTAGCGGGCTCCTACAATGAGCAGTTCTTC.

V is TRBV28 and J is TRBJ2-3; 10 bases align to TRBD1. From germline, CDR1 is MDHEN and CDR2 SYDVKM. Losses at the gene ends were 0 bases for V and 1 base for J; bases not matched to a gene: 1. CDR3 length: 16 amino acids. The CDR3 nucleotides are TGTGCCAGCAGTTTATGGGGGACAGGGGGCACAGATACGCAGTATTTT. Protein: CASSLWGTGGTDTQYF. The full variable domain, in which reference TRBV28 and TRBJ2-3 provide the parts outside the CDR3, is DVKVTQSSRYLVKRTGEKVFLECVQDMDHENMFWYRQDPGLGLRLIYFSYDVKMKEKGDIPEGYSVSREKKERFSLILESASTNQTSMYLCASSLWGTGGTDTQYFGPGTRLTVL.

In DNA, the CDR3 is TGTGCCAGCAGCTTGCAGGGGACGAACACTGAAGCTTTCTTT. Protein product: CASSLQGTNTEAFF. The chain uses TRBV5-4 and TRBJ1-1, with D perhaps TRBD1 (6 bases). Between the trimmed V and J ends, which lost 1 base and 1 base, there was a span of 8 bases. This CDR3 is 14 amino acids long. From germline, CDR1 is SGHNT and CDR2 YYREEE (reference sequence).

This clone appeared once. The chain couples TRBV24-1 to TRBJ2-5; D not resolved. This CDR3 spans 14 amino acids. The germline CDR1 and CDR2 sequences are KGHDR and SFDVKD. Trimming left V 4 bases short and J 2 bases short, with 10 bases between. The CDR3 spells CATSDPFLQETQYF. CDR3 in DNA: TGTGCCACCAGTGACCCCTTTTTGCAAGAGACCCAGTACTTC.

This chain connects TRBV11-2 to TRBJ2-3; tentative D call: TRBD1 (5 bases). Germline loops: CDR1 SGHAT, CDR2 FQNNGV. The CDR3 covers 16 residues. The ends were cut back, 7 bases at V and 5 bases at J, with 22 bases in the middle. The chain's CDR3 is CASTQTGQGNIDTQYF. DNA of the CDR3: TGTGCCAGCACCCAAACCGGGCAGGGAAATATAGATACGCAGTATTTT. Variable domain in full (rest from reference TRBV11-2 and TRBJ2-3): EAGVAQSPRYKIIEKRQSVAFWCNPISGHATLYWYQQILGQGPKLLIQFQNNGVVDDSQLPKDRFSAERLKGVDSTLKIQPAKLEDSAVYLCASTQTGQGNIDTQYFGPGTRLTVL.

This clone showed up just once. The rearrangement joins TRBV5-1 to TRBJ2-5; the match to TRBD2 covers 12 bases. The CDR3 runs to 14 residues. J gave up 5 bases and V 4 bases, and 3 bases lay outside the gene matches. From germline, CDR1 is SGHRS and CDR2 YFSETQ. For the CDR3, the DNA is TGCGCCAGCAGCCCGGGGACTAGCGGGGAGACCCAGTACTTC. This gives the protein CASSPGTSGETQYF.

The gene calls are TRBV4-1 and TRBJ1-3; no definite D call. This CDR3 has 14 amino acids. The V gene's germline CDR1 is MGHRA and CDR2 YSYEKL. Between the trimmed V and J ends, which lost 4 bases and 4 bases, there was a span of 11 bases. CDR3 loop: CASSPQPRGNTIYF. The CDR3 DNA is TGCGCCAGCAGCCCTCAACCGCGCGGAAACACCATATATTTT.

The CDR3 DNA follows: TGTGCCAGCAGCTTCGGCGGGAGGGAGGGAAATGAGCAGTTCTTC. Encoded protein: CASSFGGREGNEQFF. The chain links TRBV7-3 to TRBJ2-1; the match to TRBD2 covers 9 bases. CDR1 and CDR2 from the germline V gene are SGHTA and FQGTGA. This CDR3 contains 15 residues. Unmatched junction bases numbered 7, after V lost 3 bases and J lost 7 bases.

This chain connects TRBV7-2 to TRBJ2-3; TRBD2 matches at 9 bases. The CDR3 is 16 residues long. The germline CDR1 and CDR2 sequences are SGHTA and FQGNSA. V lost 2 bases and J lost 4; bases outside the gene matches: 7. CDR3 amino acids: CASSLRAGGLSDTQYF. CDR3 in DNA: TGTGCCAGCAGCTTAAGAGCGGGAGGTTTGTCAGATACGCAGTATTTT.

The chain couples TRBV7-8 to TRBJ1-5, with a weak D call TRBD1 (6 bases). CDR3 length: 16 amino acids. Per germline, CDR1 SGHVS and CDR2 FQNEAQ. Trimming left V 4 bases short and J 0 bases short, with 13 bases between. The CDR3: CASSSTGTYSNQPQHF. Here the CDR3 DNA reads TGTGCCAGCAGCTCAACAGGGACCTATAGCAATCAGCCCCAGCATTTT.

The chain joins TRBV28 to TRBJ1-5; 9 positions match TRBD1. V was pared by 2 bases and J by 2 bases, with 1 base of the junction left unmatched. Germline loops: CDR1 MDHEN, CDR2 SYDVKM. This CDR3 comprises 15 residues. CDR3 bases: TGTGCCAGCAGTTTAACAGGGGGCGGCAATCAGCCCCAGCATTTT. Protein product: CASSLTGGGNQPQHF.

CDR3 sequence: CASSFFGRSTDTQYF. CDR3 bases: TGTGCCAGCAGCTTCTTCGGCAGGAGCACAGATACGCAGTATTTT. The genes are TRBV11-1 and TRBJ2-3; D ambiguous. Per germline, CDR1 SGHAT and CDR2 FQDESV (reference sequence). The CDR3 consists of 15 residues. V lost 3 bases and J 0 bases, leaving 10 bases between the germline ends. Combining the CDR3 with reference TRBV11-1 and TRBJ2-3 gives the whole variable domain EAEVAQSPRYKITEKSQAVAFWCDPISGHATLYWYRQILGQGPELLVQFQDESVVDDSQLPKDRFSAERLKGVDSTLKIQPAELGDSAMYLCASSFFGRSTDTQYFGPGTRLTVL.

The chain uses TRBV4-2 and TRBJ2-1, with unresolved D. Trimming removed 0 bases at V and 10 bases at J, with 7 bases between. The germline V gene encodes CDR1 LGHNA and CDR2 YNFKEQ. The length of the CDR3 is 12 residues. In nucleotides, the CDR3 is TGTGCCAGCAGCCAAGAATTGAGAGAGCAGTTCTTC. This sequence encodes CASSQELREQFF.

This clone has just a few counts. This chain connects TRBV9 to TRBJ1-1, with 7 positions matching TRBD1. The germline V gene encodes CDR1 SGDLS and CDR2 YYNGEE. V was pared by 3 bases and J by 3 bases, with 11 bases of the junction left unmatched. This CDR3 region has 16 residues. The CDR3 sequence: CASSDRQGRGDTEAFF. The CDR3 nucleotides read TGTGCCAGCAGCGACCGACAGGGTAGGGGTGACACTGAAGCTTTCTTT.

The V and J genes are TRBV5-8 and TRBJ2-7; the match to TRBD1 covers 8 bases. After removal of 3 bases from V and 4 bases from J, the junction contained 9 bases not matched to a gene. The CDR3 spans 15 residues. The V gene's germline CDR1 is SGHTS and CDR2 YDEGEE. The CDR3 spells CASSWGPGGRYEQYF. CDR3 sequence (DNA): TGTGCCAGCAGCTGGGGGCCAGGGGGCAGGTACGAGCAGTACTTC.

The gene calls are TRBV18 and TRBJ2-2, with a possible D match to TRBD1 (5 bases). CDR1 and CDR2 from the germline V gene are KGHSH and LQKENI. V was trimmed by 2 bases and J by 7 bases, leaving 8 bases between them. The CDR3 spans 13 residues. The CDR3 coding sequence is TGTGCCAGCTCACCAAACGACAGCGGGGAGCTGTTTTTT. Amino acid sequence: CASSPNDSGELFF.

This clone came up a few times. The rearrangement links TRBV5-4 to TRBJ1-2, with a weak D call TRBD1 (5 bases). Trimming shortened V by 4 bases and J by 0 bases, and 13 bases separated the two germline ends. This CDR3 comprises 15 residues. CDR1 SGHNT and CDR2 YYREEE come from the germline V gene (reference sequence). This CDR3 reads CASSPFQGSNYGYTF. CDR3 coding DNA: TGTGCCAGCAGCCCGTTCCAGGGCTCTAACTATGGCTACACCTTC.

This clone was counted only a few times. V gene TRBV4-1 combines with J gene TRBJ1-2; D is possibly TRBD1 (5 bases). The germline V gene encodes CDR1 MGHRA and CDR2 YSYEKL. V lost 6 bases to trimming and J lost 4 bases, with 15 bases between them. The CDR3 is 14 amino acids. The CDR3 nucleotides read TGCGCCAGCAGAAATATTAGGGGTAGCTATGGCTACACCTTC. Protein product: CASRNIRGSYGYTF.

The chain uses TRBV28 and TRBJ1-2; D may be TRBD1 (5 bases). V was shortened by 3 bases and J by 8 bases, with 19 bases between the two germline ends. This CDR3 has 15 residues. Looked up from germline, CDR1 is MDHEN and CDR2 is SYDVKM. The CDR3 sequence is CASSFWAGQADGYTF. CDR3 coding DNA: TGTGCCAGCAGTTTCTGGGCAGGGCAAGCCGACGGCTACACCTTC.

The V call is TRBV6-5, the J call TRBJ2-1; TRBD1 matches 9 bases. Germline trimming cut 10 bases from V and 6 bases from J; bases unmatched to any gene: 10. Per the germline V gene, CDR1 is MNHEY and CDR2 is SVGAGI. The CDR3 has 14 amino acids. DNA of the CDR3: TGTGCCACGGGCCGGGACAGGGTGACCAATGAGCAGTTCTTC. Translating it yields CATGRDRVTNEQFF.

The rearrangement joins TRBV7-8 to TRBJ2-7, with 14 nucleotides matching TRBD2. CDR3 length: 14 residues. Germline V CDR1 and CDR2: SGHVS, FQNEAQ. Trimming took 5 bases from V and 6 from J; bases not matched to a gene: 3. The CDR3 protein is CASSVGLAGVEQYF. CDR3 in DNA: TGTGCCAGCAGCGTGGGACTAGCGGGAGTCGAGCAGTACTTC.